This TCR beta chain originates from a study of blood T cell repertoires in COVID-19. This table comes from immunoSEQ multiplex PCR, and its TCRdb copy is limited to in-frame clones, with some not included. The sample includes about 210,000 clones, more than 85% seen only once; the top ten take around 0.72%. This clone showed up just a few times. The CDR3 is made up of 15 amino acids. The V gene's germline CDR1 is SGDLS and CDR2 YYNGEE. The V segment lost 0 bases and the J segment 4 bases; nucleotides outside the gene matches: 4. The receptor was derived from a man aged 35-49 years with acute or convalescent COVID-19. The chain recombines TRBV9 with TRBJ1-5; TRBD1 matches 7 bases. Sequencing was carried out using peripheral blood. CDR3: CASSVGQGLNQPQHF. DNA for the CDR3: TGTGCCAGCAGCGTAGGACAGGGCCTGAATCAGCCCCAGCATTTT.